This T cell receptor beta chain was sequenced in a study of T-cell memory formation after mild COVID-19. About the research overall: There were largely donor-specific TCR clusters.

Study-wide results and limits: The study found contracting CD4+ clones mainly in CM and EM and contracting CD8+ clones in EMRA.

This CDR3 region has 13 residues. CDR1 and CDR2 from the germline V gene are SGHRS and YFSETQ. Trimming stripped 0 bases from V and 7 bases from J, with 10 bases between. This clonotype was recorded many times. The target antigen is unknown. 5'RACE with constant-segment primers yielded barcoded, UMI-tagged TCR alpha and TCR beta cDNA libraries. One entry per CDR3 protein results from TCRdb running MiXCR on the 5' RACE reads. The table lists hundreds of thousands of distinct CDR3 sequences, roughly 15% of them singletons, with roughly 21% in the top ten. Sequencing was done on a sample of PBMCs or a T cell subset sorted from them (not recorded which). The rearrangement links TRBV5-1 to TRBJ1-1; a weak D match, TRBD1 (6 bases). The TCR originated in a man aged 18 to 35 who had mild COVID-19 (a few samples of this study predate the infection). Cell type and time point are not known. The CDR3: CASSLGTAGEAFF. CDR3 nucleotides: TGCGCCAGCAGCTTGGGGACAGCCGGTGAAGCTTTCTTT.